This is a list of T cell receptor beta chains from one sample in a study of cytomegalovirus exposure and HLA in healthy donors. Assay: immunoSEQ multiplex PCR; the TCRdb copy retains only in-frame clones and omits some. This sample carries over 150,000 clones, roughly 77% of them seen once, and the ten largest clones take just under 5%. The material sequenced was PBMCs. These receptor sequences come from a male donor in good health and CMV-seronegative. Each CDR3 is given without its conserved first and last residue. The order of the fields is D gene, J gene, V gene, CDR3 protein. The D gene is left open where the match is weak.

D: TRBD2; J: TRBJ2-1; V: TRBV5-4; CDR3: ASRAGVYNEQF
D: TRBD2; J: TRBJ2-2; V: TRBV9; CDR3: ASSPGGTSGSSGELF
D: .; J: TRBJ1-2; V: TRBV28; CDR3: ASSFAGGYGYT
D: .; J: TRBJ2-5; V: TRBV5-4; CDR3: ASSLVGEETQY
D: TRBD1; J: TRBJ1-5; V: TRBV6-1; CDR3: ASSRTGWQPQH
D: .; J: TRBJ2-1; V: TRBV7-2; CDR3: ASSINSNEQF
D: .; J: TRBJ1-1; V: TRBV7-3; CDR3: ASSSAGDTEAF
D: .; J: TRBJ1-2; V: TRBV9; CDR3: ASSVEGPRSYT
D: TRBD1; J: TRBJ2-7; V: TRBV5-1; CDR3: ASSLGGQALYEQY
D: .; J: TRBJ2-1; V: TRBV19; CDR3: ASSSRDLLYNEQF
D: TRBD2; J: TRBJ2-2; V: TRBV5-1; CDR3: ASRERGGSTKTGELF
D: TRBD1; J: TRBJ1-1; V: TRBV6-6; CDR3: ASSLRQGEAF
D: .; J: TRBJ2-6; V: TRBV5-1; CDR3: ASSGQSGANVLT
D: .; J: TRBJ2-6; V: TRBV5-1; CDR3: ASSLGGGSGANVLT
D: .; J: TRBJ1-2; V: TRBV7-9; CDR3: ASSLELNYGYT
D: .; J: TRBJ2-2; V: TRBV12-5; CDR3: ASGLVARGTGELF
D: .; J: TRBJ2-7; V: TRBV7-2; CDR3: ASRIGATYEQY
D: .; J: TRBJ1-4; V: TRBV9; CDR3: ASSVALGGTGEKLF
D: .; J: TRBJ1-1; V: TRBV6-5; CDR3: ASSYAGQNTEAF
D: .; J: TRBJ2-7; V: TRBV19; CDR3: ASGQGGSYEQY
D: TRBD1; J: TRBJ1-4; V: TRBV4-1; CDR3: ASSQGPGGNEKLF
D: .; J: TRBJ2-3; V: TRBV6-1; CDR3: ASSGVAGARTDTQY
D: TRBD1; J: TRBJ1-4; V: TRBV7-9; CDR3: ASSPQGAGEKLF
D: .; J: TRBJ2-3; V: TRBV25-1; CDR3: ASIAARTQY
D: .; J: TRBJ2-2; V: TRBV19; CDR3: ASSIRVELF